This T cell receptor beta chain was captured by sequencing in a study of shared clonotypes between healthy human individuals. Every donor, a Caucasian adult, lived in Nashville, Tennessee. Study-level points and caveats: The sharing of about 5% of naive CD4 clonotypes was seen across several donors.

The junction had 13 bases not matched to a gene; V was cut back by 8 bases and J by 9 bases. This CDR3 has 15 residues. CDR1 is MNHEY and CDR2 is SVGAGI in the germline V gene. Sorted-subset replicate PCR reactions were performed with around 200 ng DNA, corresponding to roughly 30,000 T cell genomes. Clones were read by immunoSEQ multiplex PCR, and TCRdb kept only the in-frame ones, dropping some. Among some 200,000 clones listed, approximately 70% were seen once. There are a few counts of this clone. No antigen is known for it. The sequencing sample was made of memory CD4+ T cells sorted from blood. As to subset: CD45RA-negative fraction. The chain couples TRBV6-5 to TRBJ2-1, with 10 bases identical to TRBD2. This TCR was recovered from a young man in good health. The CDR3 DNA reads TGTGCCAGCTCCCCATCCAGCGGGAGGGCCAGTGAGCAGTTCTTC. It encodes CASSPSSGRASEQFF.